This T cell receptor (beta chain) stems from a study of response to subunit inactivated influenza vaccine. Notes on the study in general: Every seasonal influenza vaccination brings in few new T cells, the authors suggested.

The V segment lost 5 bases and the J segment 3 bases; nucleotides outside the gene matches: 8. From germline, CDR1 is LNHDA and CDR2 SQIVND (reference sequence). The CDR3 is 15 amino acids. Notes on this clonotype: Its antigen remains unidentified.

TCRdb used MiXCR to reprocess the RT-PCR reads, holding one entry per CDR3 protein. The table has approximately 530,000 distinct CDR3 sequences, about an eighth seen once; the top ten hold about 12%. The receptor was isolated from a man aged 50 to 60 who received an inactivated influenza vaccine. This chain connects TRBV19 to TRBJ2-7; 9 positions match TRBD2. Material: PBMCs from blood, obtained roughly 46 days after vaccination. The DNA for the CDR3 is TGTGCCAGTAGTTCAATAGCGGGAGCAAGCTACGAGCAGTACTTC. Its protein is CASSSIAGASYEQYF.